The TCR beta chain under discussion was sequenced for a study of T cell repertoires in cytomegalovirus infection. Findings of the study overall: Summed public TCR beta family frequency identified CMV carriers bearing the relevant HLA. Dominating the ex vivo response were HLA-C-restricted CMV-specific TCR beta clonotypes.

MiXCR, applied by TCRdb to the reads, yields one record per CDR3 protein. The table lists roughly 600,000 distinct CDR3 sequences, approximately 25% of them singletons. This clonotype was detected ten times or more. The antigen is unknown. The sample was CD8+ T cells from PBMCs. The sequence came from a human donor in good health (CMV status not recorded). Some clones in this sample may be carry-over from other donors' samples.

CDR3 nucleotide sequence: TGTGCCAGCAGTTTATCCCCCTTGGACAGGGAGGCCACAGATACGCAGTATTTT. As protein: CASSLSPLDREATDTQYF. V usage is TRBV12-3 or TRBV12-4 and J usage is TRBJ2-3; 8 nucleotides match TRBD1. Trimming cost V 2 bases and J 2 bases; bases outside gene matches: 12. CDR3 length: 18 amino acids.